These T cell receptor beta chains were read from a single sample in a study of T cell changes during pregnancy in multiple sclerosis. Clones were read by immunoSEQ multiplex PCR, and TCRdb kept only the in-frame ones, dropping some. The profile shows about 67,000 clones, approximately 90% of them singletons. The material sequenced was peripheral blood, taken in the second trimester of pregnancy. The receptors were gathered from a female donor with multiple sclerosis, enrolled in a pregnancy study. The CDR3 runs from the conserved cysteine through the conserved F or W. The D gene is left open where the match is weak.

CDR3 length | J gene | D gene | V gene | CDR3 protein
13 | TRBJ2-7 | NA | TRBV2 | CASSVASSYEQYF
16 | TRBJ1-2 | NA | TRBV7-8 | CASSLAIGGGFGGYTF
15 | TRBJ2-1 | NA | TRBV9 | CASSVGGGSYNEQFF
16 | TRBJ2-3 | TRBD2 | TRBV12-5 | CASGLVAGGAPDTQYF
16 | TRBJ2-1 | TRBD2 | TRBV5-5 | CASSLAWAGGGNEQFF
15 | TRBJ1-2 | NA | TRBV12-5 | CASGLGTAAYYGYTF
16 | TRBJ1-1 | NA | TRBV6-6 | CASSPPSDSPHTEAFF
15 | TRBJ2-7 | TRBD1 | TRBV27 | CASSSRTGFGYEQYF
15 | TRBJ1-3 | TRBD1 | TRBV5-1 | CASSYEGADGNTIYF
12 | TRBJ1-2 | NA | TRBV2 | CAGYRNYYGYTF